This T cell receptor beta chain comes out of a study of beta chain features in type 1 diabetes. In the study overall: Cell yields, gender and age were similar in healthy donors and patients.

This clone has a handful of counts. The antigen remains undetermined. This CDR3 is 18 amino acids long. Germline CDR1 and CDR2: GTSNPN and SVGIG (reference sequence). With V trimmed by 4 bases and J by 0 bases, 13 bases remained unmatched. What was sequenced were expressed TCRB transcripts, since all of the isolated RNA had been reverse transcribed. The protocol was immunoSEQ multiplex PCR, while the TCRdb copy is restricted to in-frame clones and leaves out a portion. The data contain about 160,000 clones, roughly 10% of them singletons. Overall study results and limits: Patients with Type 1 diabetes showed moderately but significantly shorter TCRB CDR3s in all four CD4+ subsets. The naive, central memory and Treg TCRB repertoires showed an apparent similarity that was greater among patients than among healthy donors.

This chain uses TRBV30 with TRBJ1-3; TRBD1 matches 9 bases. The sequenced sample was central memory CD4+ T cells from blood. This sequence originates from a woman aged 25 to 39 with type 1 diabetes. CDR3 coding DNA: TGTGCCTGGATGCGGGACAGGGTTTCATCCGGCTCTGGAAACACCATATATTTT. Translation gives CAWMRDRVSSGSGNTIYF.